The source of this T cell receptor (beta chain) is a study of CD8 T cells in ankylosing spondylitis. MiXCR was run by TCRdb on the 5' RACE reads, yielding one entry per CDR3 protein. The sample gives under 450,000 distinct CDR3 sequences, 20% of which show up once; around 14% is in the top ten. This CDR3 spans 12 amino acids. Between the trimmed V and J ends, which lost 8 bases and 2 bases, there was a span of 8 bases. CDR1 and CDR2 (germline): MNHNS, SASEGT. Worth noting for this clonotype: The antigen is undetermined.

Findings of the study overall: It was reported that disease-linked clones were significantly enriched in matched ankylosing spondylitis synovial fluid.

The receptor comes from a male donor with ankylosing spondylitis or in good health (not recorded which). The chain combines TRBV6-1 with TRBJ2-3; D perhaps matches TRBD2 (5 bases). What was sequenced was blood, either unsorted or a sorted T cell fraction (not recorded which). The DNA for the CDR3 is TGTGCCAGCGAGGGCATCACAGATACGCAGTATTTT. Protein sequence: CASEGITDTQYF.